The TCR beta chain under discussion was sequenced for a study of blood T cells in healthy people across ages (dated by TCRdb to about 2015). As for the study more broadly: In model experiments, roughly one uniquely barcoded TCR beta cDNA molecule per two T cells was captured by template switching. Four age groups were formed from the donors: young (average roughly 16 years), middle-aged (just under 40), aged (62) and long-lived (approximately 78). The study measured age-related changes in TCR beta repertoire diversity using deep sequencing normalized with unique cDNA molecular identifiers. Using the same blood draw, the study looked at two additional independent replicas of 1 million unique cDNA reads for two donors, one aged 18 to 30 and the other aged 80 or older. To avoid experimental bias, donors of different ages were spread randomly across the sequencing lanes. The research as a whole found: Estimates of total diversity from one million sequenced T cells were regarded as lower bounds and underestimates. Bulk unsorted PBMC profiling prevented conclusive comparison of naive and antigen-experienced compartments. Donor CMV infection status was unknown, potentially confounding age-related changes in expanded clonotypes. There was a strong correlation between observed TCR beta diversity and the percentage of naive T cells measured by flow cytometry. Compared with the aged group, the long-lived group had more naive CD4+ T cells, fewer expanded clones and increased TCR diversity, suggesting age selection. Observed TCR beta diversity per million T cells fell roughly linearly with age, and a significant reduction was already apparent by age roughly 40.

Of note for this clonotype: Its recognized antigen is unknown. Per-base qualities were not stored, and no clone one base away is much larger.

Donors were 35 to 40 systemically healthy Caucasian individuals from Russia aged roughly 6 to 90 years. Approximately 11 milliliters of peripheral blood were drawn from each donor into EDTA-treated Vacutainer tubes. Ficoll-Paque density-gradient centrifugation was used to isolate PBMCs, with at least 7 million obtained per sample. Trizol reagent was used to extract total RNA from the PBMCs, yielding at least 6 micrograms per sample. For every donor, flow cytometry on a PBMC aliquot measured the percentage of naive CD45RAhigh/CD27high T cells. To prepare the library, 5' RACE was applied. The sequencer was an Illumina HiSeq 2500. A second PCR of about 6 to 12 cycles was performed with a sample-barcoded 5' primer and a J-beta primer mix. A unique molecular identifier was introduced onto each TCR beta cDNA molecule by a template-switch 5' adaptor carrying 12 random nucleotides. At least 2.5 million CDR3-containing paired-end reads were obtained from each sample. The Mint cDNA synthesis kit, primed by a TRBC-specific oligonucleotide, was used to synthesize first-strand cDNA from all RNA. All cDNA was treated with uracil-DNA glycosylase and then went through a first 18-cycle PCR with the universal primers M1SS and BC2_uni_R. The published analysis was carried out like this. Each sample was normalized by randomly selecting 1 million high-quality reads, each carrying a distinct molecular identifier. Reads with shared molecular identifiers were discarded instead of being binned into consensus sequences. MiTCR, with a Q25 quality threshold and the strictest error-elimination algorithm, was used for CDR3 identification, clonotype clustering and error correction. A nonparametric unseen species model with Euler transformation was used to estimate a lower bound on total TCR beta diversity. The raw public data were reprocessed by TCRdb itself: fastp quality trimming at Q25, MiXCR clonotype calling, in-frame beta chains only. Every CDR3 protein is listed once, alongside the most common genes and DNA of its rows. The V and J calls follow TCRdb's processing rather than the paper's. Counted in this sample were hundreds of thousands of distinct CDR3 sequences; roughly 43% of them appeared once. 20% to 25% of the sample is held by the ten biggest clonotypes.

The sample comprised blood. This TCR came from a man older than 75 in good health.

The CDR3 region has the sequence CASSQGRVGGSYGYTF. The nucleotide sequence reads as follows: TGTGCCAGCAGCCAAGGCAGGGTTGGGGGCTCCTATGGCTACACCTTC. Recombination linked TRBV3-1 to TRBJ1-2; a tentative D match to TRBD1 spans 6 bases. CDR1 is given as LGHDT and CDR2 as YNNKEL, both from the germline V gene (reference sequence). Cut back by 1 base and 4 bases, the V and J ends lie 16 bases apart. From the cysteine through the phenylalanine, the CDR3 covers 16 amino acids. Only CDR3 DNA is held: 48 bases, read in frame from base 1.